This T cell receptor beta chain comes out of a study of T cell clonality in common variable immunodeficiency. This CDR3 comprises 13 residues. The V and J ends lost 5 bases and 5 bases respectively, with 14 bases between them. Germline V gene data show CDR1 as SGHRS and CDR2 as YFSETQ. This clone has a count of ten or more. Its antigen remains unknown. Read sequence stops 3 residues before the CDR3 end, and the germline J gene provides the missing end. Study-wide points: Compared with healthy controls, CVID subjects showed increased TCRbeta clonality, mostly in about a third.

Assay: immunoSEQ multiplex PCR; the TCRdb copy retains only in-frame clones and omits some. There are about 66,000 clones in the sample, none observed a single time. The chain recombines TRBV5-1 with TRBJ2-7; TRBD1 is a possible D gene (5 bases). Input material: peripheral blood mononuclear cells. The receptor comes from a person aged 18 to 70 in good health. CDR3 region: CASRPPGLNEQYF. Partial CDR3 DNA: TGCGCCAGCAGACCCCCAGGGTTAAACGAG.